Listed below are T cell receptor beta chains from one sample, sequenced in a study of T cells after yellow fever vaccination. TCRdb analysed the 5' RACE reads with MiXCR anew, one entry per CDR3 protein. The sample consists of 250,000 or so distinct CDR3 sequences, about 3.5% of them appearing once. The material was PBMCs, obtained 15 days after the yellow fever booster vaccination. The receptors shown here come from a man between 18 and 35 years old who received the YFV17D yellow fever vaccine. CDR3s include the opening cysteine and the closing phenylalanine or tryptophan. A D gene is named only where the DNA matches it firmly. Clone size is stated in some rows and not others, as once, few, many or a class when expanded.

clone_size,j_call,d_call,v_call,cdr3_aa,cdr3_nt
many,TRBJ1-6,-,TRBV4-3,CASSQDQGLAPLHF,TGCGCCAGCAGCCAAGATCAGGGGTTGGCACCCCTCCACTTT
many,TRBJ1-1,-,TRBV12-3/TRBV12-4,CASSIVGVEAFF,TGTGCCAGCAGCATCGTAGGCGTGGAAGCTTTCTTT
many,TRBJ2-2,-,TRBV5-1,CASSGEVIANTGELFF,TGCGCCAGCAGCGGGGAAGTCATCGCGAACACCGGGGAGCTGTTTTTT
many,TRBJ2-3,-,TRBV10-3,CAISVEGADTQYF,TGTGCCATCAGTGTGGAGGGCGCAGATACGCAGTATTTT
-,TRBJ1-6,-,TRBV7-2,CASSLWQGPNSPLHF,TGTGCCAGCAGCTTATGGCAGGGCCCAAATTCACCCCTCCACTTT
many,TRBJ2-5,-,TRBV6-5,CASSYTKTGVRKETQYF,TGTGCCAGCAGTTATACAAAAACAGGAGTTCGGAAAGAGACCCAGTACTTC
many,TRBJ2-5,-,TRBV10-3,CALKPPDIPSKETQYF,TGTGCCCTTAAACCGCCTGACATCCCCTCCAAAGAGACCCAGTACTTC
many,TRBJ2-5,-,TRBV7-7,CASSLGGRGQETQYF,TGTGCTAGCAGCTTAGGAGGGCGGGGACAGGAGACCCAGTACTTC
many,TRBJ2-3,-,TRBV1,CTSSHEEGPTDTQYF,TGCACCAGCAGCCATGAAGAAGGTCCCACAGATACGCAGTATTTT
many,TRBJ2-1,TRBD2,TRBV5-4,CASSFIGGNEQFF,TGTGCCAGCAGCTTTATCGGGGGGAATGAGCAGTTCTTC
many,TRBJ2-7,-,TRBV9,CASSLGSTSSYEQYF,TGTGCCAGCAGTCTTGGTAGCACAAGCTCCTACGAGCAGTACTTC
-,TRBJ2-5,-,TRBV5-4,CASSLVSGALMRETQYF,TGTGCCAGCAGCTTGGTTTCGGGCGCACTAATGCGGGAGACCCAGTACTTC
many,TRBJ2-3,TRBD2,TRBV5-1,CASSFGLAGTDTQYF,TGCGCCAGCAGCTTTGGCCTAGCGGGGACAGATACGCAGTATTTT
many,TRBJ2-1,TRBD2,TRBV5-1,CASSPGEGTYNEQFF,TGCGCCAGCAGCCCCGGGGAGGGTACCTACAATGAGCAGTTCTTC
many,TRBJ2-5,TRBD2,TRBV20-1,CSAFLAGAGETQYF,TGCAGTGCTTTTCTAGCGGGGGCGGGAGAGACCCAGTACTTC
many,TRBJ2-7,TRBD1,TRBV13,CASSPGTVSYEQYF,TGTGCCAGCAGCCCCGGGACAGTTTCCTACGAGCAGTACTTC
many,TRBJ1-4,-,TRBV23-1,CASSQHWGAANEKLFF,TGCGCCAGCAGTCAACATTGGGGGGCGGCTAATGAAAAACTGTTTTTT
many,TRBJ2-7,TRBD1,TRBV7-9,CASSSGPGTGAYYEQYF,TGTGCCAGCAGCTCGGGTCCCGGGACAGGGGCCTACTACGAGCAGTACTTC
few,TRBJ2-2,-,TRBV18,CASSPRGARDNANTGELFF,TGTGCCAGCTCACCCAGGGGTGCCCGGGACAACGCGAACACCGGGGAGCTGTTTTTT
many,TRBJ2-7,TRBD2,TRBV6-5,CASGGAGDPYEQYF,TGTGCCAGCGGCGGAGCGGGGGATCCATACGAGCAGTACTTC
many,TRBJ2-7,-,TRBV9,CASSVDWVYGSGEQYF,TGTGCCAGCAGCGTAGATTGGGTTTACGGTTCGGGCGAGCAGTACTTC
many,TRBJ2-5,TRBD1,TRBV6-5,CASSYDRGRETQYF,TGTGCCAGCAGTTACGACAGGGGGCGGGAGACCCAGTACTTC
many,TRBJ1-4,-,TRBV20-1,CSARAEKLFF,TGCAGTGCCCGCGCTGAAAAACTGTTTTTT
many,TRBJ1-2,-,TRBV12-3/TRBV12-4,CASSPYRVMNGYTF,TGTGCCAGCAGCCCATACAGGGTAATGAATGGCTACACCTTC
many,TRBJ2-3,TRBD1,TRBV9,CASSVRGQGATDTQYF,TGTGCCAGCAGCGTTCGCGGTCAGGGGGCCACAGATACGCAGTATTTT
many,TRBJ2-1,-,TRBV2,CASRREGTEQFF,TGTGCCAGCAGGAGGGAAGGGACTGAGCAGTTCTTC
many,TRBJ2-5,-,TRBV6-2/TRBV6-3,CASSLGQFGETQYF,TGTGCCAGCAGCCTCGGACAGTTCGGAGAGACCCAGTACTTC
many,TRBJ2-1,TRBD1,TRBV5-1,CASSPGTGGRVAEQFF,TGCGCCAGCAGCCCAGGGACAGGGGGTAGGGTAGCTGAGCAGTTCTTC
many,TRBJ2-1,-,TRBV28,CASVGAGTSYNEQFF,TGTGCCAGCGTGGGAGCCGGGACCTCCTACAATGAGCAGTTCTTC
many,TRBJ2-1,-,TRBV20-1,CSARSLSYNEQFF,TGCAGTGCTAGATCGCTGTCCTACAATGAGCAGTTCTTC
many,TRBJ2-3,-,TRBV2,CASSESTASTDTQYF,TGTGCCAGCAGTGAATCCACTGCAAGCACAGATACGCAGTATTTT
many,TRBJ1-6,-,TRBV20-1,CSARDPDTDEDNSPLHF,TGCAGTGCTAGAGATCCCGATACAGATGAAGATAATTCACCCCTCCACTTT